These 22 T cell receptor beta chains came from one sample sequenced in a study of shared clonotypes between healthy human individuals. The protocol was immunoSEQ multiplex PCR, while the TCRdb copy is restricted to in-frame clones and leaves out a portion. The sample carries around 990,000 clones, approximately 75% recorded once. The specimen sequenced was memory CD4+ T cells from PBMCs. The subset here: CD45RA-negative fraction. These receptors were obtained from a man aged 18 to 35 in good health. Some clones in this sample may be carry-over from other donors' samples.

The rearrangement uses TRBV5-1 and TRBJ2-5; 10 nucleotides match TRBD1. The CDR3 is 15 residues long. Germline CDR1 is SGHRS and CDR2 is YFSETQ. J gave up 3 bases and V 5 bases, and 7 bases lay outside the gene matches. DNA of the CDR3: TGCGCCAGCAGACTAGCCGGGACAGGGGAAGAGACCCAGTACTTC. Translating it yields CASRLAGTGEETQYF.

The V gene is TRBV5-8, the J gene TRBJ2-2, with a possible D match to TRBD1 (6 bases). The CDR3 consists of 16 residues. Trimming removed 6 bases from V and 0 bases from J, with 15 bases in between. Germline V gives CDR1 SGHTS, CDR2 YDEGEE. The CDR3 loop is CASTGDMYANTGELFF. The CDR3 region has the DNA TGTGCCAGCACTGGGGACATGTACGCGAACACCGGGGAGCTGTTTTTT.

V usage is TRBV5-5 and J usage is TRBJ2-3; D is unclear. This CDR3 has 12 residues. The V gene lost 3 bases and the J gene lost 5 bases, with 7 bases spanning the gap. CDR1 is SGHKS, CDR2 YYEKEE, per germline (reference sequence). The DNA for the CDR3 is TGTGCCAGCAGCTCAACGGTAGATACGCAGTATTTT. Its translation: CASSSTVDTQYF.

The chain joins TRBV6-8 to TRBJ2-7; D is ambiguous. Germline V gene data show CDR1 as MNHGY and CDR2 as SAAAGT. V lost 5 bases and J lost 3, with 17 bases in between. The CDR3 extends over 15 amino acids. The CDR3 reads CASSDASASVYEQYF. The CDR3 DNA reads TGTGCCAGCAGTGATGCCTCCGCGTCCGTCTACGAGCAGTACTTC.

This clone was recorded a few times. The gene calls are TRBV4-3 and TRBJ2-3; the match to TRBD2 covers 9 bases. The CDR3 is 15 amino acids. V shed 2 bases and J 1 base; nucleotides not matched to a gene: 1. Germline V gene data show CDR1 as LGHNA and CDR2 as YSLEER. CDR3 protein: CASSQRLAGTDTQYF. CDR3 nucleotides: TGCGCCAGCAGCCAAAGACTAGCGGGCACAGATACGCAGTATTTT.

The CDR3, as DNA: TGTGCCAGCAGGGGGACTAGCGGGAGGGCCCTCTACAATGAGCAGTTCTTC. Translating gives CASRGTSGRALYNEQFF. V is TRBV28 and J is TRBJ2-1, with 16 bases matching TRBD2. The length of the CDR3 is 17 residues. Germline V gene lookup returns CDR1 MDHEN and CDR2 SYDVKM. V lost 6 bases to trimming and J lost 3 bases; unmatched junction nucleotides: 5.

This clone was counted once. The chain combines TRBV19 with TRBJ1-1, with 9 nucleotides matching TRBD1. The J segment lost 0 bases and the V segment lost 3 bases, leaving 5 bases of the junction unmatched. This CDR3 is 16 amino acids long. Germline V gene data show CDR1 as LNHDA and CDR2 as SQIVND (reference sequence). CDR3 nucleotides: TGTGCCAGTAGTATGACAGGGGGGCGTGTGAACACTGAAGCTTTCTTT. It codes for CASSMTGGRVNTEAFF. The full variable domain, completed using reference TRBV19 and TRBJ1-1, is DGGITQSPKYLFRKEGQNVTLSCEQNLNHDAMYWYRQDPGQGLRLIYYSQIVNDFQKGDIAEGYSVSREKKESFPLTVTSAQKNPTAFYLCASSMTGGRVNTEAFFGQGTRLTVV.

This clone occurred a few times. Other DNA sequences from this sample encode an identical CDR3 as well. CDR3 nucleotide sequence: TGTGCCAGCAGACTAGCGGGGGGAGATACGCAGTATTTT. It codes for CASRLAGGDTQYF. The V gene is TRBV27, the J gene TRBJ2-3, with 12 bases identical to TRBD2. CDR1 and CDR2 from the germline V gene are MNHEY and SMNVEV (reference sequence). Trimming took 6 bases from V and 5 from J; bases not matched to a gene: 0. The CDR3 consists of 13 residues.

CDR3 DNA sequence: TGTGCCAGCAGCCAACTACCGGGACTAGCGCCCATGTTCCAAGAGACCCAGTACTTC. This encodes CASSQLPGLAPMFQETQYF. This sequence joins TRBV14 and TRBJ2-5, with 10 bases matching TRBD2. With 2 bases clipped from V and 1 base from J, the junction kept 13 bases outside the gene matches. This CDR3 spans 19 amino acids. In germline, CDR1 is SGHDN, CDR2 FVKESK.

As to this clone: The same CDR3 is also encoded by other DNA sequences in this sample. The CDR3 loop is CASGQPYGYTF. Written as DNA, the CDR3 is TGTGCCAGCGGACAGCCCTATGGCTACACCTTC. This chain links TRBV28 with TRBJ1-2; possible D gene TRBD1, 6 bases. Trimming cost V 8 bases and J 4 bases, with 8 bases left between them. The CDR3 loop spans 11 amino acids. From germline, CDR1 is MDHEN and CDR2 SYDVKM.

The CDR3 reads CASSQGHVNTGELFF. CDR3 coding DNA: TGCGCCAGCAGCCAGGGACACGTGAACACCGGGGAGCTGTTTTTT. The chain employs TRBV5-1 and TRBJ2-2; perhaps TRBD1 as D (6 bases). Germline assignment: CDR1 SGHRS and CDR2 YFSETQ. V gave up 4 bases and J gave up 1 base, with 11 bases separating them. The CDR3 is made up of 15 amino acids.

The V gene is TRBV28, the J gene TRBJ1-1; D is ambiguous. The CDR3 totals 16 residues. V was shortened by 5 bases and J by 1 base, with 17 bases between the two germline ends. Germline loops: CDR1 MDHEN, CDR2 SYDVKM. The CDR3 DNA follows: TGTGCCAGCAGTCCCCACTGGGGAAGTAAGAACACTGAAGCTTTCTTT. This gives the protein CASSPHWGSKNTEAFF.

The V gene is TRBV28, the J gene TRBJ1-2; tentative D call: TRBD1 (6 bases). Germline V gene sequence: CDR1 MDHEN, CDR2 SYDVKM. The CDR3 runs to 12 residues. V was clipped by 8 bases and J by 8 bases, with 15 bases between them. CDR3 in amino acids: CASRGQSGGYTF. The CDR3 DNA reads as TGTGCCAGCCGGGGGCAGTCGGGGGGCTACACCTTC.

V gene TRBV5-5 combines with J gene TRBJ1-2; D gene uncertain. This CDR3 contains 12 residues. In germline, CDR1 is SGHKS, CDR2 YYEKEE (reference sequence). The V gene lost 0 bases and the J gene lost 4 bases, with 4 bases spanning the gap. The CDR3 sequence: CASSLDGYGYTF. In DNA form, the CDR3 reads TGTGCCAGCAGCTTGGACGGCTATGGCTACACCTTC. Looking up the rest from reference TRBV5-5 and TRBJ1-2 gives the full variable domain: DAGVTQSPTHLIKTRGQQVTLRCSPISGHKSVSWYQQVLGQGPQFIFQYYEKEERGRGNFPDRFSARQFPNYSSELNVNALLLGDSALYLCASSLDGYGYTFGSGTRLTVV.

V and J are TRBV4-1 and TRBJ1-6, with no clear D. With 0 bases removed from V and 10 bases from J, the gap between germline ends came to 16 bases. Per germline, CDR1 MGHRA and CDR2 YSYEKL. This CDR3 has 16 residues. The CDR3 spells CASSQDPDTRGSPLHF. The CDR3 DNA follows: TGCGCCAGCAGCCAAGATCCCGACACTAGAGGATCACCCCTCCACTTT.

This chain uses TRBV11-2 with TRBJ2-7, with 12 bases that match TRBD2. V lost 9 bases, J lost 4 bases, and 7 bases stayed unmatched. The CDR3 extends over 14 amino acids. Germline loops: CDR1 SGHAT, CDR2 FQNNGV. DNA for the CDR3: TGTGCCAGTGCCGGACTAGCGGGGTGGTACGAGCAGTACTTC. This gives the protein CASAGLAGWYEQYF.

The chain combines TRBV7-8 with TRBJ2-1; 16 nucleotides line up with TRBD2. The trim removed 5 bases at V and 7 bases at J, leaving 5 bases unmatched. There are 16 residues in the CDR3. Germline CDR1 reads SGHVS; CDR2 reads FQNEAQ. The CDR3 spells CASSGGTSGRGNEQFF. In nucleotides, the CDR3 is TGTGCCAGCAGCGGAGGGACTAGCGGGAGGGGGAATGAGCAGTTCTTC.

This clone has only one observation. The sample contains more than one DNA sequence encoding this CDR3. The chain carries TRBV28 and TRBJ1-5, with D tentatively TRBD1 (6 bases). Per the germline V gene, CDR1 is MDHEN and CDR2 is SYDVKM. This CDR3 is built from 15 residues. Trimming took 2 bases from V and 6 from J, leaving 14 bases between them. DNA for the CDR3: TGTGCCAGCAGTTTAGGGGGGGGCGTCGGTCAGCCCCAGCATTTT. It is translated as CASSLGGGVGQPQHF.

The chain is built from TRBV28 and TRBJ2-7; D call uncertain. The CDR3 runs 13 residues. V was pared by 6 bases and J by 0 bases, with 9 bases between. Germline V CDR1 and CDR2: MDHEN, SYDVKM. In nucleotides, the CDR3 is TGTGCCAGCAGGTCGCCCAGCTCCTACGAGCAGTACTTC. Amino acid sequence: CASRSPSSYEQYF.

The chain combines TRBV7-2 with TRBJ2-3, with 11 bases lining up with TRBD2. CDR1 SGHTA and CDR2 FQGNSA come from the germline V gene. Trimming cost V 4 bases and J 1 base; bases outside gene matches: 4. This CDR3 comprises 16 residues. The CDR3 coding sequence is TGTGCCAGCAGCTACCAGGGACTAGCGGGCACAGATACGCAGTATTTT. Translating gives CASSYQGLAGTDTQYF.

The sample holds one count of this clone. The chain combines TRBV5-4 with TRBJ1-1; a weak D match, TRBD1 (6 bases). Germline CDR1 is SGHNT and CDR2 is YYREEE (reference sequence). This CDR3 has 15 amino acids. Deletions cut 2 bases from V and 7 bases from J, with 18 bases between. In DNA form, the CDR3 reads TGTGCCAGCAGCTTAAACAGGGTCAACGACGTTGAAGCTTTCTTT. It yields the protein CASSLNRVNDVEAFF.

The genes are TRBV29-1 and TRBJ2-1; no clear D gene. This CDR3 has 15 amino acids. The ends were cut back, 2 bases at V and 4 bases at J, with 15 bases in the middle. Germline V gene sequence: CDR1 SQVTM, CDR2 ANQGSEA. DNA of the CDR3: TGCAGCGTTGAAACGGCACGAAATCCTTACAATGAGCAGTTCTTC. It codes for CSVETARNPYNEQFF.